This TCR beta chain was sequenced during a study of patients and donors after allogeneic stem cell transplantation. This CDR3 comprises 18 residues. CDR1 and CDR2 from the germline V gene are LGHNA and YSLEER. Trimming at V came to 1 base and at J to 2 bases, leaving 10 bases not matched to a gene. This clonotype was seen a handful of times. TCRdb recomputed calls from the RT-PCR reads with MiXCR, one row per CDR3 protein. The sample records some 92,000 distinct CDR3 sequences, 40% to 60% being singletons. The chain is built from TRBV4-3 and TRBJ1-4; TRBD1 matches at 7 bases. This receptor was taken from a human donor who was either an allogeneic HSCT recipient or a stem cell or donor lymphocyte infusion donor (not recorded which). It is not recorded whose cells these are; they may come from a transplant donor. The sample consisted of blood, either unsorted or a sorted T cell fraction (not recorded which). The CDR3 DNA follows: TGCGCCAGCAGCCAAGTTTCGACAGGGAGCGCGACTAATGAAAAACTGTTTTTT. Amino acid sequence: CASSQVSTGSATNEKLFF.